Below are 17 T cell receptor beta chains sequenced from a single sample in a study of T-cell reconstitution after alpha-beta-depleted transplantation in children. Unique molecular identifiers were built into the TCRbeta library. TCRdb used MiXCR to reprocess the PCR reads, holding one entry per CDR3 protein. Of 350,000 to 450,000 distinct CDR3 sequences in the sample, just over 20% are singletons; the top ten hold less than 4.5%. The sample in question was PBMCs from the stem cell graft donor, obtained from the stem cell graft. The origin of the receptors is a human donor who donated a stem cell graft to a child with acute myeloid leukemia.

The gene calls are TRBV5-1 and TRBJ2-5, with D perhaps assigned TRBD1 or TRBD2 (6 bases each). The CDR3 runs to 15 residues. Germline V gene data show CDR1 as SGHRS and CDR2 as YFSETQ. V was shortened by 4 bases and J by 1 base, with 14 bases between the two germline ends. DNA for the CDR3: TGCGCCAGCAGCCCTGGACGGGGGCGCCAAGAGACCCAGTACTTC. Its protein is CASSPGRGRQETQYF.

The V gene is TRBV11-1, the J gene TRBJ2-2; the match to TRBD2 covers 13 bases. The CDR3 has 17 amino acids. The trim removed 5 bases at V and 0 bases at J, leaving 3 bases unmatched. Germline CDR1 is SGHAT and CDR2 is FQDESV (reference sequence). The CDR3 nucleotides are TGTGCCAGCAGCCCGGGACTAGCGGGGTCGAACACCGGGGAGCTGTTTTTT. It codes for CASSPGLAGSNTGELFF. The full variable domain, rest sourced from reference TRBV11-1 and TRBJ2-2, is EAEVAQSPRYKITEKSQAVAFWCDPISGHATLYWYRQILGQGPELLVQFQDESVVDDSQLPKDRFSAERLKGVDSTLKIQPAELGDSAMYLCASSPGLAGSNTGELFFGEGSRLTVL.

Ten or more counts support this clonotype. This chain joins TRBV19 and TRBJ2-1, with TRBD2 as a possible D gene (6 bases). The ends were cut back, 4 bases at V and 8 bases at J, with 12 bases in the middle. Germline V gene data show CDR1 as LNHDA and CDR2 as SQIVND (reference sequence). The CDR3 is 13 residues long. The CDR3 sequence is CASSRAGMDEQFF. CDR3 DNA: TGTGCCAGTAGTAGGGCGGGAATGGATGAGCAGTTCTTC.

This clonotype was observed at least ten times. The chain recombines TRBV20-1 with TRBJ2-7; D gene ambiguous. Germline V gene sequence: CDR1 DFQATT, CDR2 SNEGSKA (reference sequence). The CDR3 extends over 13 amino acids. Between the trimmed V and J ends, which lost 5 bases and 4 bases, there was a span of 15 bases. The CDR3 coding sequence is TGCAGTGCTCCCCCGCTGGGGAAATACGAGCAGTACTTC. Its protein is CSAPPLGKYEQYF.

V gene TRBV3-1 combines with J gene TRBJ1-6; TRBD1 matches 8 bases. CDR3 length: 14 amino acids. V lost 7 bases and J lost 7; bases outside the gene matches: 6. CDR1 is LGHDT and CDR2 is YNNKEL in the germline V gene (reference sequence). Here the CDR3 reads CASTMTGANSPLHF. The CDR3 nucleotides read TGTGCCAGCACTATGACAGGGGCCAATTCACCCCTCCACTTT. The full variable domain, in which reference TRBV3-1 and TRBJ1-6 provide the parts outside the CDR3, is DTAVSQTPKYLVTQMGNDKSIKCEQNLGHDTMYWYKQDSKKFLKIMFSYNNKELIINETVPNRFSPKSPDKAHLNLHINSLELGDSAVYFCASTMTGANSPLHFGNGTRLTVT.

This clonotype appeared many times. The J gene is TRBJ2-7, the V gene TRBV4-2; TRBD2 matches at 9 bases. Per the germline V gene, CDR1 is LGHNA and CDR2 is YNFKEQ. The CDR3 is 15 amino acids. V shed 6 bases, J shed 3 bases, and the junction held 9 bases outside the gene matches. CDR3 nucleotide sequence: TGTGCCAGCAGAGTCACGACTAGCGGTATCTACGAGCAGTACTTC. It translates to CASRVTTSGIYEQYF.

This clonotype was counted between two and nine times. DNA for the CDR3: TGCGCCAGCAGTACCGGGACTAGACCCTACAATGAGCAGTTCTTC. Its translation: CASSTGTRPYNEQFF. This chain links TRBV10-2 with TRBJ2-1; 8 positions match TRBD2. The CDR3 is 15 residues long. The germline gives CDR1 WSHSY, CDR2 SAAADI. Germline trimming cut 5 bases from V and 2 bases from J; bases unmatched to any gene: 5.

The chain uses TRBV12-3 or TRBV12-4 and TRBJ2-7; 10 bases match TRBD1. J lost 6 bases, V lost 3 bases, and 11 bases had no gene match. The CDR3 sequence is 16 residues long. The CDR3, as DNA: TGTGCCAGCAGTTTGCGACGGGACAGGGGAATCTCCGAGCAGTACTTC. Amino acid sequence: CASSLRRDRGISEQYF.

This chain connects TRBV6-1 to TRBJ2-3; TRBD1 might be the D (6 bases). The CDR3 length is 14 residues. The V end was cut by 6 bases, the J end by 2 bases, with 12 bases between. The germline CDR1 and CDR2 sequences are MNHNS and SASEGT. CDR3 sequence reads: CASSRGLVTDTQYF. DNA for the CDR3: TGTGCCAGCAGCAGGGGTCTGGTCACAGATACGCAGTATTTT.

In this sample, this clonotype turned up a few times. The gene calls are TRBV7-2 and TRBJ1-2; D gene uncertain. Looked up from germline, CDR1 is SGHTA and CDR2 is FQGNSA. The CDR3 covers 13 residues. Trimming removed 5 bases at V and 2 bases at J, with 9 bases between. CDR3 loop: CASSPDVNYGYTF. CDR3 nucleotide sequence: TGTGCCAGCAGCCCGGACGTCAACTATGGCTACACCTTC. The full variable domain, in which reference TRBV7-2 and TRBJ1-2 provide the parts outside the CDR3, is GAGVSQSPSNKVTEKGKDVELRCDPISGHTALYWYRQSLGQGLEFLIYFQGNSAPDKSGLPSDRFSAERTGGSVSTLTIQRTQQEDSAVYLCASSPDVNYGYTFGSGTRLTVV.

The chain couples TRBV10-2 to TRBJ2-7; D is undetermined. The CDR3 consists of 11 residues. The germline gives CDR1 WSHSY, CDR2 SAAADI. Trimming removed 6 bases at V and 3 bases at J, with 6 bases between. CDR3 bases: TGCGCCAGCAGAGCCGTCTACGAGCAGTACTTC. This gives the protein CASRAVYEQYF.

In its sample, this clonotype was seen many times. This rearrangement joins TRBV20-1 to TRBJ2-7; 10 nucleotides agree with TRBD2. This CDR3 is 17 amino acids long. J was trimmed by 2 bases and V by 0 bases; bases with no gene match: 10. Looked up from germline, CDR1 is DFQATT and CDR2 is SNEGSKA (reference sequence). CDR3: CSARDDPSGSFPYEQYF. The CDR3 DNA sequence: TGCAGTGCTAGAGATGATCCTAGCGGGAGTTTCCCCTACGAGCAGTACTTC.

The chain combines TRBV20-1 with TRBJ2-7; D is possibly TRBD1 or TRBD2 (6 bases each). Trimming stripped 5 bases from V and 4 bases from J, with 15 bases between. CDR3 size: 13 residues. The germline gives CDR1 DFQATT, CDR2 SNEGSKA (reference sequence). The CDR3 is CSAGGPSYYEQYF. As DNA, the CDR3 is TGCAGTGCTGGGGGGCCATCATATTACGAGCAGTACTTC.

This chain uses TRBV12-3 or TRBV12-4 with TRBJ2-1, with D unresolved. The CDR3 consists of 17 residues. V gave up 4 bases and J gave up 2 bases, with 18 bases separating them. The CDR3 DNA sequence: TGTGCCAGCAGTTCCAGCCGTCAGGACCGCACCTACAATGAGCAGTTCTTC. Translating gives CASSSSRQDRTYNEQFF.

The chain links TRBV6-1 to TRBJ2-1; the match to TRBD2 covers 12 bases. Germline lookup yields CDR1 MNHNS and CDR2 SASEGT. After removal of 6 bases from V and 5 bases from J, the junction contained 5 bases not matched to a gene. CDR3 size: 15 residues. As DNA, the CDR3 is TGTGCCAGCAGAATAAGGACTAGCGGGGACAATGAGCAGTTCTTC. This translates into CASRIRTSGDNEQFF.

This clonotype came up many times. The CDR3 spells CTVGDDTEAFF. The CDR3 bases are TGCACCGTGGGAGATGACACTGAAGCTTTCTTT. The chain has TRBV29-1 and TRBJ1-1; D is undetermined. Germline CDR1 SQVTM, CDR2 ANQGSEA. This CDR3 spans 11 amino acids.

The chain joins TRBV10-3 to TRBJ2-7; TRBD2 agrees at 7 bases. There are 14 residues in the CDR3. The germline gives CDR1 ENHRY, CDR2 SYGVKD. With 3 bases clipped from V and 2 bases from J, the junction kept 4 bases outside the gene matches. The CDR3 here is CAISETGRTYEQYF. The CDR3 region has the DNA TGTGCCATCAGTGAAACCGGGAGGACCTACGAGCAGTACTTC.